This entry lists 14 T cell receptor beta chains sequenced from one sample in a study of blood T cell repertoires in COVID-19. This table comes from immunoSEQ multiplex PCR, and its TCRdb copy is limited to in-frame clones, with some not included. The sample includes 150,000 to 200,000 clones, roughly 80% seen only once; the top ten take approximately 8%. The sample taken for sequencing was peripheral blood. The receptors originated from an elderly woman with COVID-19, enrolled during active disease.

The rearrangement joins TRBV9 to TRBJ2-1; 7 bases map to TRBD2. CDR1 is SGDLS, CDR2 YYNGEE, per germline. J was trimmed by 2 bases and V by 4 bases; bases with no gene match: 6. This CDR3 has 15 residues. The DNA for the CDR3 is TGTGCCAGCAGCCCCCGGGGGGATCCCTACAATGAGCAGTTCTTC. This encodes CASSPRGDPYNEQFF.

This clone was detected only once. V gene TRBV4-2 combines with J gene TRBJ1-5; 7 bases agree with TRBD1. The CDR3 is 15 amino acids. Germline V gene sequence: CDR1 LGHNA, CDR2 YNFKEQ. The J segment lost 7 bases and the V segment lost 4 bases, leaving 10 bases of the junction unmatched. The CDR3 is CASSPPEGAGQPQHF. CDR3 DNA: TGTGCCAGCAGCCCCCCCGAGGGGGCAGGGCAGCCCCAGCATTTT.

The gene calls are TRBV28 and TRBJ2-6, with 8 bases matching TRBD1. The trim removed 4 bases at V and 4 bases at J, leaving 3 bases unmatched. The CDR3 spans 15 residues. Germline CDR1 reads MDHEN; CDR2 reads SYDVKM. The CDR3 DNA reads TGTGCCAGCAGTTCAGGGGGCGCGGGGGCCAACGTCCTGACTTTC. This encodes CASSSGGAGANVLTF.

This chain links TRBV5-1 with TRBJ2-1; no reliable D call. Trimming took 4 bases from V and 4 from J, leaving 12 bases between them. CDR3 size: 14 residues. CDR1 and CDR2 from the germline V gene are SGHRS and YFSETQ. The CDR3 sequence is CASSVTLSYNEQFF. The CDR3 nucleotides read TGCGCCAGCAGCGTCACATTAAGTTACAATGAGCAGTTCTTC.

V and J are TRBV5-1 and TRBJ1-4; 8 nucleotides line up with TRBD1. The CDR3 covers 14 residues. Germline lookup yields CDR1 SGHRS and CDR2 YFSETQ. Losses at the gene ends were 0 bases for V and 10 bases for J; bases not matched to a gene: 5. DNA of the CDR3: TGCGCCAGCAGCTTGGAACAGGGGGGTCGAAAACTGTTTTTT. Translated: CASSLEQGGRKLFF.

The V call is TRBV4-2, the J call TRBJ1-3; tentatively, D is TRBD1 (5 bases). With 5 bases removed from V and 7 bases from J, the gap between germline ends came to 15 bases. Germline V CDR1 and CDR2: LGHNA, YNFKEQ. CDR3 length: 14 residues. DNA for the CDR3: TGTGCCAGCAGCTCGACCGGGACTACTAACACCATATATTTT. It translates to CASSSTGTTNTIYF.

This sequence joins TRBV6-5 and TRBJ1-5, with 10 bases identical to TRBD1. The CDR3 runs 15 residues. The J segment lost 6 bases and the V segment lost 7 bases, leaving 9 bases of the junction unmatched. Germline V gives CDR1 MNHEY, CDR2 SVGAGI. The CDR3: CASTEDRGDSQPQHF. Written as DNA, the CDR3 is TGTGCCAGCACGGAGGACAGGGGGGACTCTCAGCCCCAGCATTTT.

This clone has only one observation. The rearrangement joins TRBV5-4 to TRBJ2-3, with 9 bases that match TRBD2. Germline-derived CDR1 and CDR2 are SGHNT and YYREEE (reference sequence). Trimming took 3 bases from V and 5 from J; bases not matched to a gene: 4. The CDR3 has 14 amino acids. CDR3 in amino acids: CASSYSGSEDTQYF. The CDR3 region has the DNA TGTGCCAGCAGCTATAGCGGGAGTGAAGATACGCAGTATTTT.

V gene TRBV5-6 combines with J gene TRBJ1-2; perhaps TRBD1 as D (6 bases). CDR1 and CDR2 (germline): SGHDT, YYEEEE. V dropped 4 bases and J dropped 4 bases, with 17 bases sitting between them. CDR3 size: 15 residues. This chain's CDR3 is CASSEDRKGPYGYTF. CDR3 in DNA: TGTGCCAGCAGCGAGGACAGAAAGGGGCCCTATGGCTACACCTTC. The full variable domain, completed using reference TRBV5-6 and TRBJ1-2, is DAGVTQSPTHLIKTRGQQVTLRCSPKSGHDTVSWYQQALGQGPQFIFQYYEEEERQRGNFPDRFSGHQFPNYSSELNVNALLLGDSALYLCASSEDRKGPYGYTFGSGTRLTVV.

The chain uses TRBV5-1 and TRBJ2-3, with D possibly being TRBD1 (6 bases). The germline V gene has CDR1 SGHRS and CDR2 YFSETQ. Trimming removed 0 bases at V and 1 base at J, with 9 bases between. The CDR3 is 15 residues long. The CDR3 loop is CASSLGSGGTDTQYF. The CDR3 bases are TGCGCCAGCAGCTTGGGGTCAGGGGGCACAGATACGCAGTATTTT.

The gene calls are TRBV5-1 and TRBJ2-7; 8 nucleotides align to TRBD2. V lost 5 bases, J lost 0 bases, and 10 bases stayed unmatched. The CDR3 is 16 amino acids. Germline V lookup: CDR1 SGHRS, CDR2 YFSETQ. The CDR3 here is CASRRDPGLDSYEQYF. In nucleotides, the CDR3 is TGCGCCAGCAGACGAGACCCGGGACTAGACTCCTACGAGCAGTACTTC.

This clone has just a few counts. The V gene is TRBV5-4, the J gene TRBJ2-2, with D perhaps matching TRBD2 (6 bases). The CDR3 runs 17 residues. The germline CDR1 and CDR2 sequences are SGHNT and YYREEE (reference sequence). Trimming took off 4 bases at V and 0 bases at J, with 16 bases between the two ends. For the CDR3, the DNA is TGTGCCAGCAGCCCGGGGCGGGGTGACCCGAACACCGGGGAGCTGTTTTTT. Its translation is CASSPGRGDPNTGELFF.

V is TRBV5-5 and J is TRBJ1-5; 7 positions match TRBD1. The J segment lost 2 bases and the V segment lost 2 bases, leaving 1 base of the junction unmatched. Germline V gene data show CDR1 as SGHKS and CDR2 as YYEKEE (reference sequence). The CDR3 consists of 14 residues. CDR3 DNA: TGTGCCAGCAGCTTTACAGGGGGCAATCAGCCCCAGCATTTT. Amino acids: CASSFTGGNQPQHF.

The chain couples TRBV15 to TRBJ1-4; TRBD1 matches at 9 bases. This CDR3 region has 19 residues. Germline assignment: CDR1 LNHNV and CDR2 YYDKDF (reference sequence). The V gene end was trimmed by 1 base and the J gene end by 4 bases; junction bases not matched to a gene: 13. CDR3 protein: CATSRAGGQGGRLNEKLFF. Here the CDR3 DNA reads TGTGCCACCAGCAGAGCCGGGGGACAGGGAGGTCGCCTTAATGAAAAACTGTTTTTT.